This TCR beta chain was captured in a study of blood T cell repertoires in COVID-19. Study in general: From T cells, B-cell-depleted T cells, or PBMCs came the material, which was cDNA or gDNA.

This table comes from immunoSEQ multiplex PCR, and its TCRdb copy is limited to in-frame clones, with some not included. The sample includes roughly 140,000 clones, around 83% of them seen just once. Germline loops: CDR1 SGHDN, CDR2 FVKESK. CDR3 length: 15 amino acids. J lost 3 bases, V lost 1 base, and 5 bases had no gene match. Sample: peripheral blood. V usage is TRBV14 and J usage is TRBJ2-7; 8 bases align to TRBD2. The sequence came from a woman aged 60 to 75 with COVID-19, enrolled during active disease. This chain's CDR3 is CASSQAREGIYEQYF. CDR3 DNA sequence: TGTGCCAGCAGCCAAGCCCGGGAGGGAATCTACGAGCAGTACTTC.